These 24 T cell receptor beta chains share one sample of origin, sequenced in a study of identical twins. Each CDR3 protein gets one entry after TCRdb re-called the 5' RACE reads with MiXCR. Altogether roughly 220,000 distinct CDR3 sequences are present, 6% to 7% being singletons, with the ten largest covering roughly 14%. Separately, the same data were catalogued under a study of T cells expressing NK-cell markers.

Sequencing was carried out using CD8+ T cells sorted from blood. These receptors all come from a woman aged 18 to 35 in good health.

In the case of this clonotype: An end of the junction differs from the germline gene, which may be a read error. The CDR3 DNA reads as TGTGCCAGCAGCGAAGACTTCTCCAATGAGCAGATCTTC. This sequence encodes CASSEDFSNEQIF. The chain uses TRBV11-2 and TRBJ2-1; D gene unclear. Looked up from germline, CDR1 is SGHAT and CDR2 is FQNNGV. This CDR3 region has 13 residues.

This clonotype came up many times. The chain is built from TRBV6-2 or TRBV6-3 and TRBJ2-1; 9 nucleotides line up with TRBD2. The CDR3 has 18 amino acids. Germline V lookup: CDR1 MNHEY, CDR2 SVGEGT. The J segment lost 2 bases and the V segment lost 5 bases, leaving 13 bases of the junction unmatched. CDR3 loop: CASSRGISGSGTYNEQFF. DNA for the CDR3: TGTGCCAGCAGTCGGGGAATTAGCGGGAGTGGGACCTACAATGAGCAGTTCTTC.

This clonotype was recorded many times. This chain joins TRBV7-9 and TRBJ2-7; D uncertain. In germline, CDR1 is SEHNR, CDR2 FQNEAQ (reference sequence). The germline V and J ends were trimmed by 2 bases and 4 bases, with 12 bases remaining between them. The CDR3 has 14 residues. As DNA, the CDR3 is TGTGCCAGCAGCTTATCGGGCCTCCCTTACGAGCAGTACTTC. Encoded protein: CASSLSGLPYEQYF.

There are a few counts of this clonotype. The J gene is TRBJ2-3, the V gene TRBV28; no reliable D call. Trimming removed 5 bases at V and 2 bases at J, with 11 bases between. The germline V gene encodes CDR1 MDHEN and CDR2 SYDVKM. The CDR3 is 14 amino acids. CDR3 loop: CASSIPAITDTQYF. DNA for the CDR3: TGTGCCAGCAGTATCCCAGCGATCACAGATACGCAGTATTTT.

Turning to this clonotype: This may stem from a read error, because a much larger clone lies one nucleotide away. V gene TRBV6-2 or TRBV6-3 combines with J gene TRBJ2-7; D gene uncertain. The CDR3 is 12 residues long. Looked up from germline, CDR1 is MNHEY and CDR2 is SVGEGT. V lost 5 bases and J 0 bases, leaving 5 bases between the germline ends. CDR3: CASSVASYEQYF. The CDR3 DNA reads TGTGCCAGCAGTGTAGCCTCCTACGAGCAGTACTTC.

This clonotype was found many times. The gene calls are TRBV3-1 and TRBJ2-7; TRBD2 matches 9 bases. J lost 6 bases, V lost 1 base, and 4 bases had no gene match. Germline CDR1 LGHDT, CDR2 YNNKEL (reference sequence). There are 14 residues in the CDR3. The CDR3 nucleotides read TGTGCCAGCAGCCAAGGGCTAGCGGGGCTCGAGCAGTACTTC. The encoded protein is CASSQGLAGLEQYF.

This chain joins TRBV9 and TRBJ1-4; possibly TRBD1 for D (5 bases). CDR1 is SGDLS and CDR2 is YYNGEE in the germline V gene. The CDR3 extends over 15 amino acids. Deletions cut 1 base from V and 8 bases from J, with 15 bases between. Written as DNA, the CDR3 is TGTGCCAGCAGCGTAACCTGGGGGATTGGAGAAAAACTGTTTTTT. Its translation: CASSVTWGIGEKLFF.

The V gene is TRBV7-2, the J gene TRBJ2-7; the D gene is possibly TRBD1 (6 bases). The germline V gene encodes CDR1 SGHTA and CDR2 FQGNSA. Trimming left V 4 bases short and J 0 bases short, with 13 bases between. The length of the CDR3 is 15 residues. In DNA form, the CDR3 reads TGTGCCAGCAGCTCGGACAGTTCAATCTCCTACGAGCAGTACTTC. Translation: CASSSDSSISYEQYF.

There are many counts of this clonotype. The V call is TRBV12-3 or TRBV12-4, the J call TRBJ2-2; TRBD2 aligns across 11 bases. The V gene end was trimmed by 7 bases and the J gene end by 5 bases; junction bases not matched to a gene: 6. This CDR3 spans 15 amino acids. CDR3 amino acids: CASTIGTSGTGELFF. CDR3 sequence (DNA): TGTGCCAGCACCATAGGGACTAGCGGTACCGGGGAGCTGTTTTTT.

This clonotype showed up just a few times. The chain couples TRBV9 to TRBJ2-2; 9 nucleotides line up with TRBD2. The trim removed 0 bases at V and 2 bases at J, leaving 5 bases unmatched. The CDR3 length is 17 residues. The germline V gene has CDR1 SGDLS and CDR2 YYNGEE. DNA of the CDR3: TGTGCCAGCAGCGTAGTATCTAGCGGGGCCAACACCGGGGAGCTGTTTTTT. Amino acid sequence: CASSVVSSGANTGELFF.

Of note for this clonotype: A much bigger clone sits one base away, suggesting this may be a read error. This chain uses TRBV12-3 or TRBV12-4 with TRBJ2-1, with 8 bases that match TRBD2. The length of the CDR3 is 14 residues. V shed 10 bases, J shed 3 bases, and the junction held 8 bases outside the gene matches. CDR3 sequence: CAITFGTSYNEQFF. The DNA for the CDR3 is TGTGCCATCACCTTCGGGACTAGCTACAATGAGCAGTTCTTC.

J is TRBJ2-1 and V is TRBV27, with D uncertain. The CDR3 contains 14 residues. Trimming took 1 base from V and 4 from J, leaving 8 bases between them. Germline assignment: CDR1 MNHEY and CDR2 SMNVEV (reference sequence). The CDR3 sequence is CASSLFSAYNEQFF. The DNA for the CDR3 is TGTGCCAGCAGTTTATTCTCTGCATACAATGAGCAGTTCTTC.

This sequence joins TRBV6-1 and TRBJ2-3; 8 bases agree with TRBD1. CDR3 length equals 15 residues. Losses at the gene ends were 6 bases for V and 3 bases for J; bases not matched to a gene: 8. CDR1 is MNHNS, CDR2 SASEGT, per germline. Written as DNA, the CDR3 is TGTGCCAGCAGAAGCCGGACAGGGAGGACAGATACGCAGTATTTT. It codes for CASRSRTGRTDTQYF.

This clonotype was seen a few times. The chain carries TRBV6-5 and TRBJ2-1, with a weak D call TRBD2 (6 bases). There are 15 residues in the CDR3. CDR1 is MNHEY, CDR2 SVGAGI, per germline. V shed 2 bases and J shed 8 bases, with 16 bases lying between them. In nucleotides, the CDR3 is TGTGCCAGCAGTTACGGGCCGCGGGGTGGGGATGAGCAGTTCTTC. It specifies CASSYGPRGGDEQFF.

Remarks on this clonotype: This could be a read error, since a much larger clone is one nucleotide away. CDR3 in DNA: TGTGCCAGCAGTCTCCGCTGGGCGGGGAACCCCTACGAGCAGTACTTC. It specifies CASSLRWAGNPYEQYF. This chain links TRBV12-3 or TRBV12-4 with TRBJ2-7; maybe TRBD2 (6 bases). Trimming took off 5 bases at V and 2 bases at J, with 19 bases between the two ends. CDR3 size: 16 residues.

This chain uses TRBV7-6 with TRBJ1-1; D is unclear. CDR1 is SGHVS and CDR2 is FNYEAQ in the germline V gene. The CDR3 is 15 amino acids. The V gene lost 7 bases and the J gene lost 4 bases, with 19 bases spanning the gap. The CDR3 sequence is CASMAGPGYGTEAFF. CDR3 nucleotide sequence: TGTGCCAGCATGGCCGGACCTGGCTACGGCACTGAAGCTTTCTTT.

This chain uses TRBV29-1 with TRBJ1-2; 7 nucleotides match TRBD1. V gave up 5 bases and J gave up 2 bases; unmatched junction bases: 2. In germline, CDR1 is SQVTM, CDR2 ANQGSEA. The CDR3 loop spans 12 amino acids. The CDR3 sequence: CSVPTGNYGYTF. In DNA, the CDR3 is TGCAGCGTTCCGACAGGGAACTATGGCTACACCTTC.

The sample holds a few counts of this clonotype. The chain links TRBV4-1 to TRBJ2-1; 11 bases agree with TRBD2. The trim removed 3 bases at V and 10 bases at J, leaving 11 bases unmatched. Per the germline V gene, CDR1 is MGHRA and CDR2 is YSYEKL. The CDR3 length is 16 residues. CDR3 sequence (DNA): TGCGCCAGCAGCCAGGCCACTAGCGGGAGTAGGAGCGAGCAGTTCTTC. It codes for CASSQATSGSRSEQFF.

The table lists this clonotype with a few counts. V is TRBV3-1 and J is TRBJ1-2; 7 bases align to TRBD1. V trimming: 2 bases; J trimming: 0 bases; junction bases outside the gene matches: 12. This CDR3 spans 18 amino acids. Germline CDR1 and CDR2: LGHDT and YNNKEL (reference sequence). CDR3 sequence reads: CASSQFGPGQRANYGYTF. Written as DNA, the CDR3 is TGTGCCAGCAGCCAATTCGGCCCGGGACAGCGCGCTAACTATGGCTACACCTTC.

This clonotype appeared a few times. CDR3 coding DNA: TGTGCCAGCAGTCCATGGGTGGGACAGCAAACCGGGGAGCTGTTTTTT. It specifies CASSPWVGQQTGELFF. This chain links TRBV6-1 with TRBJ2-2; 7 positions agree with TRBD1. J was trimmed by 5 bases and V by 5 bases; bases with no gene match: 11. This CDR3 has 16 amino acids. Germline values: CDR1 MNHNS, CDR2 SASEGT.

This clonotype was detected ten times or more. V is TRBV12-3 or TRBV12-4 and J is TRBJ2-7, with unresolved D. The CDR3 runs 12 residues. V shed 4 bases and J shed 7 bases, with 11 bases lying between them. This CDR3 is CASSSWGGEQYF. In DNA form, the CDR3 reads TGTGCCAGCAGTTCGTGGGGTGGGGAGCAGTACTTC.

This clonotype was seen a handful of times. This rearrangement joins TRBV20-1 to TRBJ2-3; 7 nucleotides agree with TRBD2. The germline V gene has CDR1 DFQATT and CDR2 SNEGSKA (reference sequence). The CDR3 spans 16 residues. The J segment lost 4 bases and the V segment lost 0 bases, leaving 10 bases of the junction unmatched. CDR3 loop: CSARDYLGGGADTQYF. CDR3 coding DNA: TGCAGTGCTAGAGATTACTTGGGGGGAGGGGCAGATACGCAGTATTTT.

This clonotype was seen ten or more times. The CDR3 coding sequence is TGTGCCAGCAGTACCCGGGGGTACCAGCCCCAGCATTTT. Translating it yields CASSTRGYQPQHF. The V and J genes are TRBV2 and TRBJ1-5; the D gene is possibly TRBD1 (5 bases). V lost 5 bases to trimming and J lost 7 bases, with 12 bases between them. Germline loops: CDR1 SNHLY, CDR2 FYNNEI. The CDR3 covers 13 residues.

This clonotype was found many times. J is TRBJ2-2 and V is TRBV5-6, with D maybe TRBD2 (6 bases). The CDR3 length is 14 residues. Germline CDR1 SGHDT, CDR2 YYEEEE. Trimming pared 2 bases from V and 5 bases from J, leaving 10 bases between. The CDR3 sequence: CASSFGSGTGELFF. The CDR3 DNA reads TGTGCCAGCAGCTTCGGTAGCGGAACCGGGGAGCTGTTTTTT.